The source of this T cell receptor beta chain is a study of T cell changes during pregnancy in multiple sclerosis. Here immunoSEQ multiplex PCR was the method, and the copy in TCRdb shows in-frame clones only, minus some. The sample shows some 80,000 clones, around 89% of them seen only once. This CDR3 has 14 amino acids. J lost 6 bases, V lost 4 bases, and 9 bases had no gene match. Looked up from germline, CDR1 is SGHRS and CDR2 is YFSETQ. J is TRBJ1-2 and V is TRBV5-1; TRBD1 matches at 7 bases. The receptor was isolated from a female donor in good health, enrolled as a control in a pregnancy study. The starting material was peripheral blood, obtained in the first trimester of pregnancy. CDR3 in DNA: TGCGCCAGCAGCCCGTACGAGGGGGCTGATGGCTACACCTTC. This gives the protein CASSPYEGADGYTF.